Listed below are T cell receptor beta chains from one sample, sequenced in a study of T cell repertoires in cytomegalovirus infection. TCRdb redid the calling of the reads with MiXCR, one entry per CDR3 protein. The sample contains 150,000 to 200,000 distinct CDR3 sequences, 25% to 30% of which appear only once. The sequencing input was PBMCs. The receptors derive from a human donor in good health (CMV status not recorded). Some clones in this sample may be carry-over from other donors' samples. The CDR3 runs from the conserved cysteine through the conserved F or W. The D gene is left open where the match is weak. Clone size is not always given. Where it is, it says once, few, many or a class for expanded clones.

abundance: .; d_gene: TRBD1; j_gene: TRBJ2-7; v_gene: TRBV6-2/TRBV6-3; CDR3nt: TGTGCCAGCAGGCGGACCGGGACAGGGGATGACGAGCAGTACTTC; CDR3aa: CASRRTGTGDDEQYF
abundance: few; d_gene: .; j_gene: TRBJ2-5; v_gene: TRBV29-1; CDR3nt: TGCAGCGTTGAAGATCATGTGGGAGTCAAGGTGGAGACCCAGTACTTC; CDR3aa: CSVEDHVGVKVETQYF
abundance: .; d_gene: TRBD1; j_gene: TRBJ2-7; v_gene: TRBV19; CDR3nt: TGTGCCAGTAGGGAAACAGGGGGTTGGAGCTACGAGCAGTACTTC; CDR3aa: CASRETGGWSYEQYF
abundance: many; d_gene: .; j_gene: TRBJ2-3; v_gene: TRBV29-1; CDR3nt: TGCAGCGTTGAACGGCAGGGCGAGTCAGATACGCAGTATTTT; CDR3aa: CSVERQGESDTQYF
abundance: once; d_gene: .; j_gene: TRBJ1-4; v_gene: TRBV25-1; CDR3nt: TGTGCCAGCACGCTCTCACAGGGTTCGAGTGAAAAACTGTTTTTT; CDR3aa: CASTLSQGSSEKLFF
abundance: few; d_gene: TRBD1; j_gene: TRBJ1-5; v_gene: TRBV6-2/TRBV6-3; CDR3nt: TGTGCCAGTCGAATACAGGGGAATCAGCCCCAGCATTTT; CDR3aa: CASRIQGNQPQHF
abundance: few; d_gene: .; j_gene: TRBJ1-5; v_gene: TRBV6-2/TRBV6-3; CDR3nt: TGTGCCAGCAGCCAGCGGGGGCTTCTAGGAGGCAATCAGCCCCAGCATTTT; CDR3aa: CASSQRGLLGGNQPQHF
abundance: few; d_gene: .; j_gene: TRBJ1-4; v_gene: TRBV4-1; CDR3nt: TGCGCCAGCAGCCAAGGAGTGGGGACTAATGAAAAACTGTTTTTT; CDR3aa: CASSQGVGTNEKLFF
abundance: many; d_gene: .; j_gene: TRBJ2-3; v_gene: TRBV7-2; CDR3nt: TGTGCCAGCAGCTTAGGCGGCAGGGACACAGATACGCAGTATTTT; CDR3aa: CASSLGGRDTDTQYF
abundance: .; d_gene: .; j_gene: TRBJ1-2; v_gene: TRBV7-9; CDR3nt: TGTGCCAGCAGCTTAGACGTCGTTTCCTTTGGCTATGGCTACACCTTC; CDR3aa: CASSLDVVSFGYGYTF
abundance: many; d_gene: .; j_gene: TRBJ2-7; v_gene: TRBV7-2; CDR3nt: TGTGCCAGCAGCACGGGGGTCCGGACGTGGGACGAGCAGTACTTC; CDR3aa: CASSTGVRTWDEQYF
abundance: .; d_gene: .; j_gene: TRBJ2-3; v_gene: TRBV7-2; CDR3nt: TGTGCCAGCAGCGTTAGTACCTCAACAGATACGCAGTATTTT; CDR3aa: CASSVSTSTDTQYF
abundance: many; d_gene: .; j_gene: TRBJ1-5; v_gene: TRBV7-9; CDR3nt: TGTGCCAGCAGCCCCTCAGGGGATCAGCCCCAGCATTTT; CDR3aa: CASSPSGDQPQHF
abundance: few; d_gene: .; j_gene: TRBJ1-1; v_gene: TRBV6-2/TRBV6-3; CDR3nt: TGTGCCAGCAGGGAACCTGGGCGCGACACTGAAGCTTTCTTT; CDR3aa: CASREPGRDTEAFF
abundance: few; d_gene: .; j_gene: TRBJ1-5; v_gene: TRBV12-3/TRBV12-4; CDR3nt: TGTGCCAGCAGTTTAGGTCTCCCGGGGGGGCAGCCCCAGCATTTT; CDR3aa: CASSLGLPGGQPQHF
abundance: .; d_gene: TRBD1; j_gene: TRBJ1-1; v_gene: TRBV7-9; CDR3nt: TGTGCCAGCAGCTTAGAAGGGGGCCGAAGGGCTTTCTTT; CDR3aa: CASSLEGGRRAFF
abundance: .; d_gene: .; j_gene: TRBJ2-3; v_gene: TRBV7-2; CDR3nt: TGTGCCAGCAGCTCTTATGGAGGACAAATTTTCACAGATACGCAGTATTTT; CDR3aa: CASSSYGGQIFTDTQYF
abundance: .; d_gene: TRBD2; j_gene: TRBJ2-2; v_gene: TRBV6-4; CDR3nt: TGTGCCAGCGCCCCCGGGGGGGAGAACACCGGGGAGCTGCTTTTT; CDR3aa: CASAPGGENTGELLF